This T cell receptor (beta chain) was observed in a study of blood T cells in healthy people across ages. Study-wide context: Template switching retrieved approximately one barcoded beta molecule for each two T cells. Study conclusions and caveats: Aged donors had fewer naive CD4+ cells and lower diversity than long-lived donors. PBMCs left unsorted prevented a conclusive naive versus antigen-experienced comparison.

Through a sample-barcoded 5' primer and a J-beta primer mix, a second PCR was run for roughly 7 to 11 cycles. Using its own MiXCR run on the 5' RACE reads, TCRdb lists one record per CDR3 protein. Counted here are approximately 960,000 distinct CDR3 sequences, just under 30% occurring once; the ten biggest clones make up about 9.4%. The CDR3 is 15 residues long. V lost 0 bases, J lost 4 bases, and 3 bases stayed unmatched. Germline V gives CDR1 MNHNS, CDR2 SASEGT. With regard to this clonotype: Its specificity is not known.

This sample also appeared in a second study, on T cells of mothers and their children.

V usage is TRBV6-1 and J usage is TRBJ2-1; TRBD2 matches 7 bases. The TCR sequence derives from a woman aged 40 to 49 in good health. The sequencing sample was made of blood. CDR3 amino acids: CASSEAWGGYNEQFF. CDR3 in DNA: TGTGCCAGCAGTGAAGCATGGGGGGGTTACAATGAGCAGTTCTTC.